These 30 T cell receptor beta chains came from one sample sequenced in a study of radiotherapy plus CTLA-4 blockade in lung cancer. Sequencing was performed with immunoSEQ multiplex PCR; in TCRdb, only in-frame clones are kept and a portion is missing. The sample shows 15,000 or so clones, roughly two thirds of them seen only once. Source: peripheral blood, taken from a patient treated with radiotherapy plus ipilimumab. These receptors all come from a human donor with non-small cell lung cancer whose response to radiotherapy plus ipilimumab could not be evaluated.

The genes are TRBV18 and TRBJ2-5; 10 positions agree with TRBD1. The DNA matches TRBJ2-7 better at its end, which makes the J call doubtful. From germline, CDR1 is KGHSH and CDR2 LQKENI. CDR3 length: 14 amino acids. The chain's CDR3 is CASSGTGAVGEQYF. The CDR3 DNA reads TGTGCCAGCTCGGGGACAGGGGCCGTGGGCGAGCAGTACTTC.

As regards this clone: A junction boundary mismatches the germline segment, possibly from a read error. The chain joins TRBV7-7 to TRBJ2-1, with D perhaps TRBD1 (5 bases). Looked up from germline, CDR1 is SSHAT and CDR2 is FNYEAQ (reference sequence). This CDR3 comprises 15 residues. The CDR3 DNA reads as TGTGCTAGCAGCTTGAAGTTGGGGCTATACAATGAGCAGTTCTTC. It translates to CASSLKLGLYNEQFF.

In nucleotides, the CDR3 is TGTGCCAGTTCGGAGGAGGGGGCCCTGAACACCGGGGAGCTGTTTTTT. This translates into CASSEEGALNTGELFF. The chain links TRBV7-6 to TRBJ2-2; tentatively, D is TRBD1 (7 bases). Germline CDR1 is SGHVS and CDR2 is FNYEAQ. The CDR3 is 16 amino acids. Deletions cut 9 bases from V and 1 base from J, with 18 bases between.

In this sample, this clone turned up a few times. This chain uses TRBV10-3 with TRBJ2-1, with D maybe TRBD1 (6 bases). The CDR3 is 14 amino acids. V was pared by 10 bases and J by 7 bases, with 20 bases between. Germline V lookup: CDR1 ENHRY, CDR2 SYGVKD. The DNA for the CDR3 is TGTGCCACCACCTGGGCTCCAGGGGAAAATGAGCAGTTCTTC. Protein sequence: CATTWAPGENEQFF.

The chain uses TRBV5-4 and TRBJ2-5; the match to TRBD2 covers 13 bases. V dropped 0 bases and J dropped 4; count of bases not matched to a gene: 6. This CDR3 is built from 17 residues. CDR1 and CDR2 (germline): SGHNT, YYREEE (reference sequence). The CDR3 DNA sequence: TGTGCCAGCAGCTTGGGGACTAGCGGGGGACTGGGAGAGACCCAGTACTTC. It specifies CASSLGTSGGLGETQYF. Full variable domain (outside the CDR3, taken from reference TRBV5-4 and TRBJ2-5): ETGVTQSPTHLIKTRGQQVTLRCSSQSGHNTVSWYQQALGQGPQFIFQYYREEENGRGNFPPRFSGLQFPNYSSELNVNALELDDSALYLCASSLGTSGGLGETQYFGPGTRLLVL.

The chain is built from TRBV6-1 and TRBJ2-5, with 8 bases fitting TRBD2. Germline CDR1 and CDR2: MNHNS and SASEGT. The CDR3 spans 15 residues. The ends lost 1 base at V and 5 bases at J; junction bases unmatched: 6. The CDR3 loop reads CASSEVPGGRETQYF. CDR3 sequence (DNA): TGTGCCAGCAGTGAAGTTCCGGGGGGGCGCGAGACCCAGTACTTC.

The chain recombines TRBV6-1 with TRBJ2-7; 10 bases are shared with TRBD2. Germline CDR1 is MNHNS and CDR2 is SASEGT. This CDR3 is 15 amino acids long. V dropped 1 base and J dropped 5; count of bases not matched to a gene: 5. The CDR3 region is CASSEDSGGMDEQYF. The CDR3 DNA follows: TGTGCCAGCAGTGAAGATAGCGGGGGGATGGACGAGCAGTACTTC.

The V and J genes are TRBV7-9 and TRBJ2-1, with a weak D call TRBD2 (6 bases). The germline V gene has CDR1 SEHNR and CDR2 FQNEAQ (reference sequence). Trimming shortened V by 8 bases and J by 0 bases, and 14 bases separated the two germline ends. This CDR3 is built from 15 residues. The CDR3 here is CASDGGTVSYNEQFF. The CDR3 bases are TGTGCCAGCGACGGAGGGACGGTCTCCTACAATGAGCAGTTCTTC.

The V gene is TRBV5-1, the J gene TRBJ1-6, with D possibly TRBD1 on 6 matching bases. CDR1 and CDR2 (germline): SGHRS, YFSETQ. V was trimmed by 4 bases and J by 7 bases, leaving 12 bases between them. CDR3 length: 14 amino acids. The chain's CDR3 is CASSLTGGNSPLHF. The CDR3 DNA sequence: TGCGCCAGCAGCCTGACAGGTGGAAATTCACCCCTCCACTTT.

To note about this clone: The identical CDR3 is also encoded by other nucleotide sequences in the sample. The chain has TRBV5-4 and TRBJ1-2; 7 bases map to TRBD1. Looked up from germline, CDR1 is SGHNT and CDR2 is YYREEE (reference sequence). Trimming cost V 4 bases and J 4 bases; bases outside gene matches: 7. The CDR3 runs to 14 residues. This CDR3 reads CASSEQGDSYGYTF. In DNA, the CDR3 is TGTGCCAGCAGCGAACAAGGGGACAGCTATGGCTACACCTTC.

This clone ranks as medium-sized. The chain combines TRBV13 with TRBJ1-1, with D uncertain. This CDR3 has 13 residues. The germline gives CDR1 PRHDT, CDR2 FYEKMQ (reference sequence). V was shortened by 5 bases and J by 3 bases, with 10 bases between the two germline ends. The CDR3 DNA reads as TGTGCCAGCAGCCCGAGCACCGACACTGAAGCTTTCTTT. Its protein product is CASSPSTDTEAFF.

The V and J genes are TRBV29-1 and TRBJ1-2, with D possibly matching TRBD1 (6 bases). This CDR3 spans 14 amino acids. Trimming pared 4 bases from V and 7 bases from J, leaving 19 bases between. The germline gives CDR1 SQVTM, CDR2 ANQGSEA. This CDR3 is CSVAVQGGTAGYTF. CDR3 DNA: TGCAGCGTTGCGGTACAGGGCGGTACTGCTGGCTACACCTTC.

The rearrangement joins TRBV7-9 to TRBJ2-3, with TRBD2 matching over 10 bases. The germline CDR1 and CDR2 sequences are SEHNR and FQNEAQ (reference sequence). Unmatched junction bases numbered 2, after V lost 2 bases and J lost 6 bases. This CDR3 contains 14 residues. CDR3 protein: CASSLTAGGDTQYF. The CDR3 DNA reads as TGTGCCAGCAGCTTAACAGCGGGGGGGGATACGCAGTATTTT.

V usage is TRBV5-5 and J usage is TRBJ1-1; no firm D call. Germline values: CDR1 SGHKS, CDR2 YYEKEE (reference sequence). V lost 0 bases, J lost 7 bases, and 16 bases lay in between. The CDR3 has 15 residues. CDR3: CASSLEKQFNNEAFF. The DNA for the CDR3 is TGTGCCAGCAGCTTGGAGAAACAATTTAATAATGAAGCTTTCTTT. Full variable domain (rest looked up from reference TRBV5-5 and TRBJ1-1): DAGVTQSPTHLIKTRGQQVTLRCSPISGHKSVSWYQQVLGQGPQFIFQYYEKEERGRGNFPDRFSARQFPNYSSELNVNALLLGDSALYLCASSLEKQFNNEAFFGQGTRLTVV.

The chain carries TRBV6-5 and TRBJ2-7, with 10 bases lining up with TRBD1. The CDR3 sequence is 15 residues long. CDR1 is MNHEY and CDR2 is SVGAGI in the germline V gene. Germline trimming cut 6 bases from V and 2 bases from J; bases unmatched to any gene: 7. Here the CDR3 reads CASRRSGQGTYEQYF. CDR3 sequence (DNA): TGTGCCAGCAGACGCTCGGGACAGGGGACCTACGAGCAGTACTTC.

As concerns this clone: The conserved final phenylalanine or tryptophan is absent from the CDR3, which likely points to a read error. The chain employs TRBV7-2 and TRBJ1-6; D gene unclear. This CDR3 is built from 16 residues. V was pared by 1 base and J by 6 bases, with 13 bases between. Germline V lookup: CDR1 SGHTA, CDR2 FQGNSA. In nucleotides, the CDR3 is TGTGCCAGCAGCTTAGGAAGGCGGCTGATTAATTCACCCCTCCACCTT. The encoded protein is CASSLGRRLINSPLHL.

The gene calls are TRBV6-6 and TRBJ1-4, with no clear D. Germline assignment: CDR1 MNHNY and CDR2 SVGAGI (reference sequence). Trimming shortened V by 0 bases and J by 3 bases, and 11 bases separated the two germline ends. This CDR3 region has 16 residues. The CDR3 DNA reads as TGTGCCAGCAGTTACTCGGGTAGAGAGGCTAATGAAAAACTGTTTTTT. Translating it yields CASSYSGREANEKLFF.

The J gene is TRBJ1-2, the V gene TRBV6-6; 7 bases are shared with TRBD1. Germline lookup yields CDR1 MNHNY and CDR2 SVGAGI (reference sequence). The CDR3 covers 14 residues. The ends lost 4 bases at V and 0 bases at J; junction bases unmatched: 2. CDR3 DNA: TGTGCCAGCAGTTCCGGGACAGCTAACTATGGCTACACCTTC. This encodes CASSSGTANYGYTF.

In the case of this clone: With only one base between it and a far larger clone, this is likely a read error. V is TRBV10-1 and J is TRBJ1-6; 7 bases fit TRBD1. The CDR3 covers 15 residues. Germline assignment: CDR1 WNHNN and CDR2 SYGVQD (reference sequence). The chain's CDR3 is CASTKLPGQCSPLLF. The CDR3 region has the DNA TGCGCCAGCACTAAACTACCGGGACAGTGTTCACCCCTCCTCTTT.

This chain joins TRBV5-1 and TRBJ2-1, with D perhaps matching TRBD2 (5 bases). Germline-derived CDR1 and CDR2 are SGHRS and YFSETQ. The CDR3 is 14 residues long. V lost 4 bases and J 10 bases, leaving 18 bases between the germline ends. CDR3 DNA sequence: TGCGCCAGCAGCCCAACTGCGGGTAACTACGAGCAGTTCTTC. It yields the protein CASSPTAGNYEQFF.

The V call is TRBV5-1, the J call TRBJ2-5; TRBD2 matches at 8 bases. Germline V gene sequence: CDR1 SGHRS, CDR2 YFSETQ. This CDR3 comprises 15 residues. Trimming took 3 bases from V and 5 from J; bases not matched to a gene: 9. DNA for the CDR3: TGCGCCAGCAGCTCAACGGGGGGGCCAAGGGAGACCCAGTACTTC. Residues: CASSSTGGPRETQYF.

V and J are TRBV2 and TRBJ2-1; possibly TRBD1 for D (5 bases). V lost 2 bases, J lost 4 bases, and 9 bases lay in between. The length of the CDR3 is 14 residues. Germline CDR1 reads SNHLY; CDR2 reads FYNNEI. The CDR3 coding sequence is TGTGCCAGCAGTGAAAGGACAACGTACAATGAGCAGTTCTTC. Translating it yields CASSERTTYNEQFF.

CDR3 sequence reads: CASSSNAQGYNTQYF. As DNA, the CDR3 is TGTGCCAGCAGCTCGAATGCCCAGGGATACAATACGCAGTATTTT. This chain links TRBV7-2 with TRBJ2-3; D may be TRBD1 (5 bases). The CDR3 spans 15 residues. V shed 4 bases and J shed 7 bases, with 18 bases lying between them. The germline CDR1 and CDR2 sequences are SGHTA and FQGNSA.

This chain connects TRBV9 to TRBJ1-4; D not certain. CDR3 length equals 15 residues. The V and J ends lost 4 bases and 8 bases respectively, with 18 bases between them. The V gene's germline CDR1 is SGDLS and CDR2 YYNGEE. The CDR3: CASSPRGRVEEKLFF. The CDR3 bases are TGTGCCAGCAGCCCGCGGGGTAGGGTGGAAGAAAAACTGTTTTTT.

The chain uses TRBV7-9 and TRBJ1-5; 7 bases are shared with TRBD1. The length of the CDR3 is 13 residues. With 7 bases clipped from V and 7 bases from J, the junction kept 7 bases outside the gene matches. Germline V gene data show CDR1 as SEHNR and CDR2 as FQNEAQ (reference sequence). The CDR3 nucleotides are TGTGCCAGCATAGACAGGGCGGACCAGCCCCAGCATTTT. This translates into CASIDRADQPQHF.

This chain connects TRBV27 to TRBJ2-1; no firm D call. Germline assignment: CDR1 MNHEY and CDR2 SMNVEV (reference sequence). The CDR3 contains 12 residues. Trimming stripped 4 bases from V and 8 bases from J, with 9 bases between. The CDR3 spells CASSSGVYEQFF. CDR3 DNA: TGTGCCAGCAGTTCGGGTGTCTATGAGCAGTTCTTC.

The CDR3 DNA is TGTGCCAGCAGTAAGACAGGGAACCTTGGGGCCAACGTCCTGACTTTC. It is translated as CASSKTGNLGANVLTF. The V and J genes are TRBV25-1 and TRBJ2-6; 7 positions agree with TRBD1. CDR1 and CDR2 from the germline V gene are MGHDK and SYGVNS. The CDR3 covers 16 residues. With V trimmed by 5 bases and J by 3 bases, 7 bases remained unmatched.

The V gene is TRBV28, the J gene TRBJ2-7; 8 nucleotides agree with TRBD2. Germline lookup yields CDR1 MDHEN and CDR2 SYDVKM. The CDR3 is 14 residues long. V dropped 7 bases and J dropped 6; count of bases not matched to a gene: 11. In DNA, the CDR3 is TGTGCCAGCAATGCGGGGGGCGGCTACTCCGAGCAGTACGTC. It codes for CASNAGGGYSEQYV.

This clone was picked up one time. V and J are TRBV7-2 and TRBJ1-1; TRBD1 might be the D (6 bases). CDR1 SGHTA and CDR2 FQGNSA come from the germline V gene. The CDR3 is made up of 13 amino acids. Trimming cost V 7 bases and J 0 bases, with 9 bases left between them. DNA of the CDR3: TGTGCCAGCAACGGACAGATGAACACTGAAGCTTTCTTT. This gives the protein CASNGQMNTEAFF.

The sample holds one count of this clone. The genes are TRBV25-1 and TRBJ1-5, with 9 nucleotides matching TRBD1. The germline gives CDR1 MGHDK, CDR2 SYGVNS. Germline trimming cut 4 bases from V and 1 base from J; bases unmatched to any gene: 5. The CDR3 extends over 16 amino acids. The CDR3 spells CASSAEQGASNQPQHF. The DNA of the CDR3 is TGTGCCAGCAGTGCCGAACAGGGGGCAAGCAATCAGCCCCAGCATTTT.